This TCR beta chain is drawn from a study of early T cells in non-severe SARS-CoV-2 infection. Study-wide points: Matches to VDJdb favored anti-spike CD8 responses and missed private and CD4 specificities.

TCRdb re-analysed the 5' RACE reads in MiXCR, keeping a single row per CDR3 protein. The table has more than 45,000 distinct CDR3 sequences, less than 15% seen once. In this sample, this clonotype turned up many times. Its specificity is not known. The CDR3 covers 16 residues. From germline, CDR1 is SGHRS and CDR2 YFSETQ. With 4 bases clipped from V and 2 bases from J, the junction kept 10 bases outside the gene matches. Sequencing was performed on whole blood. This receptor was identified in an adult who was a healthcare worker with PCR-confirmed SARS-CoV-2 infection or an uninfected control (not recorded which). The genes are TRBV5-1 and TRBJ2-7, with 9 nucleotides matching TRBD1. The CDR3 bases are TGCGCCAGCAGCGGAATAACCGGGACAGGGCCCTACGAGCAGTACTTC. Its translation: CASSGITGTGPYEQYF.